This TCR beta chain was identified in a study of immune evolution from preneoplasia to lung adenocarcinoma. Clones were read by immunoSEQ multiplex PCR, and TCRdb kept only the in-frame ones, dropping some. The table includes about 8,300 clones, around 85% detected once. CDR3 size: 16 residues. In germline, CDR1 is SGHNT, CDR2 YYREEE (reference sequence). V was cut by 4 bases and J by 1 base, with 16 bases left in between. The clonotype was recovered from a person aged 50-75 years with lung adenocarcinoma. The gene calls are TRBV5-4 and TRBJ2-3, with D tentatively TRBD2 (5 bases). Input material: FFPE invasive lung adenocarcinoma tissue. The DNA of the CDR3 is TGTGCCAGCAGCCGGGATATCGGTTTCGGCACAGATACGCAGTATTTT. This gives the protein CASSRDIGFGTDTQYF.